This TCR beta chain originates from a study of technical replicates of blood from a handful of donors. Germline values: CDR1 MNHNS, CDR2 SASEGT. The CDR3 has 15 amino acids. Between the trimmed V and J ends, which lost 4 bases and 0 bases, there was a span of 12 bases. TCRdb's copy holds only in-frame clones and misses some; the assay was immunoSEQ multiplex PCR. The sample carries 65,000 to 80,000 clones, 95% to 97% recorded once. The chain links TRBV6-1 to TRBJ1-2; D gene uncertain. The clonotype comes from a human donor in good health. The material sequenced was T cells isolated from PBMCs. The CDR3 DNA reads TGTGCCAGCAGTGTTCAAAACGGAGCTAACTATGGCTACACCTTC. Amino acid sequence: CASSVQNGANYGYTF.